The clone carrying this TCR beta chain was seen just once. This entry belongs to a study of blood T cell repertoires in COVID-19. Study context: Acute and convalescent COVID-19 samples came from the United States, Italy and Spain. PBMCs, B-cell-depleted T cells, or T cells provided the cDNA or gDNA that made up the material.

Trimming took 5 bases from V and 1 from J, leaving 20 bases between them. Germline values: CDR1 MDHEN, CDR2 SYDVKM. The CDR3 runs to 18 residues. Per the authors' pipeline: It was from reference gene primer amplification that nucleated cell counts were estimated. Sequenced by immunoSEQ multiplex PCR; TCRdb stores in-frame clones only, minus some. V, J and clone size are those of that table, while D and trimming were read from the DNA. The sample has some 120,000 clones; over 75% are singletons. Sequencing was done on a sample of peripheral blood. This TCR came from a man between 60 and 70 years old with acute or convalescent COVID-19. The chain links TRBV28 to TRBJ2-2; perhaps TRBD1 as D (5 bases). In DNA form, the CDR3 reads TGTGCCAGCAGTCCCCCCAGAGCAGCAGGGCGGAACACCGGGGAGCTGTTTTTT. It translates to CASSPPRAAGRNTGELFF.